The T cell receptor (beta chain) under discussion was sequenced for a study of OX40 agonist ivuxolimab in advanced cancers. J lost 7 bases, V lost 3 bases, and 3 bases had no gene match. Germline V lookup: CDR1 MDHEN, CDR2 SYDVKM. The length of the CDR3 is 16 residues. The protocol was immunoSEQ multiplex PCR, while the TCRdb copy is restricted to in-frame clones and leaves out a portion. This sample yields 90,000 or so clones, of which roughly 89% are seen a single time; about 0.89% belongs to the top ten. Study-wide points: Among expanded peripheral T cells, antigen specificity went undetermined. The study observed clonal expansion of CD4+ and CD8+ blood T cells by week 6 at 0.1 to 3.0 mg/kg.

As for this clone: The antigen remains undetermined.

This clonotype was sampled from an adult with an advanced solid tumor such as melanoma, head and neck, liver or kidney cancer. Source: CD4+ or CD8+ T cells sorted from blood, taken in a trial of the OX40 agonist ivuxolimab. The chain uses TRBV28 and TRBJ2-4; TRBD2 aligns across 16 bases. CDR3 DNA: TGTGCCAGCAGTTTCCCGGGACTAGCGGGGGGGAACATTCAGTACTTC. This translates into CASSFPGLAGGNIQYF.